The 26 T cell receptor beta chains below all came from one sample that was sequenced in a study of T-cell memory formation after mild COVID-19. Via MiXCR, TCRdb re-called the 5' RACE reads, giving one row per CDR3 protein. The repertoire holds 300,000 to 400,000 distinct CDR3 sequences, with roughly an eighth as singletons. Sequencing was performed on PBMCs or a T cell subset sorted from them (not recorded which). These receptors came from a man aged 18 to 35 who had mild COVID-19 (a few samples of this study predate the infection). Cell type and time point are not known.

Only a few counts were recorded for this clonotype. V gene TRBV20-1 combines with J gene TRBJ1-3; 12 bases align to TRBD1. This CDR3 has 18 residues. Looked up from germline, CDR1 is DFQATT and CDR2 is SNEGSKA (reference sequence). The trim removed 1 base at V and 0 bases at J, leaving 7 bases unmatched. The CDR3 nucleotides read TGCAGTGCTAGAGCTTCGGGACAGGGGGCCAACTCTGGAAACACCATATATTTT. It codes for CSARASGQGANSGNTIYF.

This clonotype has more than one count but fewer than ten. This chain links TRBV20-1 with TRBJ2-1; D possibly corresponds to TRBD2 (7 bases). Germline V gene lookup returns CDR1 DFQATT and CDR2 SNEGSKA (reference sequence). Trimming removed 6 bases from V and 6 bases from J, with 18 bases in between. This CDR3 contains 14 residues. The CDR3 DNA sequence: TGCAGTGCGCCTCGGGGGGCGCTGGTCAATGAGCAGTTCTTC. Amino acid sequence: CSAPRGALVNEQFF.

This clonotype has more than one count but fewer than ten. The chain employs TRBV21-1 and TRBJ2-7; TRBD1, as called in the table, went unchecked against the DNA. TRBV21-1 is labeled a pseudogene. This CDR3 is built from 17 residues. In DNA form, the CDR3 reads TGTGCCAGCAGCAAAGCAAGGACAGGGGGGACACCCTACGAGCAGTACGTC. Protein: CASSKARTGGTPYEQYV.

This sequence joins TRBV4-2 and TRBJ2-3, with D perhaps TRBD1 (5 bases). V was trimmed by 3 bases and J by 4 bases, leaving 17 bases between them. This CDR3 spans 16 amino acids. Germline V gene lookup returns CDR1 LGHNA and CDR2 YNFKEQ. CDR3 region: CASSHEQVEISDTQYF. The CDR3 DNA follows: TGTGCCAGCAGCCATGAACAGGTAGAGATTTCAGATACGCAGTATTTT.

This clonotype was seen a few times. V usage is TRBV18 and J usage is TRBJ2-1; TRBD1 is a possible D gene (5 bases). CDR1 and CDR2 (germline): KGHSH, LQKENI. The V end lost 3 bases, the J end lost 7 bases, and 10 bases lay between the germline ends. This CDR3 contains 13 residues. The CDR3 DNA is TGTGCCAGCTCACCCGACAGTTGGAATGAGCAGTTCTTC. Translated, it gives CASSPDSWNEQFF.

The chain employs TRBV4-1 and TRBJ2-2; the match to TRBD2 covers 7 bases. V dropped 0 bases and J dropped 5; count of bases not matched to a gene: 9. This CDR3 spans 17 amino acids. Germline V CDR1 and CDR2: MGHRA, YSYEKL. CDR3 coding DNA: TGCGCCAGCAGCCAAGATTACCAGCGGGGATGGACCGGGGAGCTGTTTTTT. It codes for CASSQDYQRGWTGELFF.

The chain couples TRBV20-1 to TRBJ2-4, with TRBD2 matching over 9 bases. V lost 3 bases to trimming and J lost 6 bases; unmatched junction nucleotides: 3. From germline, CDR1 is DFQATT and CDR2 SNEGSKA (reference sequence). CDR3 length: 13 amino acids. The CDR3: CSARTSGTNIQYF. CDR3 bases: TGCAGTGCTAGGACTAGCGGCACAAACATTCAGTACTTC.

This clonotype has only a few counts. This sequence joins TRBV7-9 and TRBJ2-5; D might be TRBD1 (6 bases). Germline V gene data show CDR1 as SEHNR and CDR2 as FQNEAQ (reference sequence). Trimming cost V 10 bases and J 1 base, with 13 bases left between them. CDR3 length: 13 residues. This chain's CDR3 is CATHRVGQETQYF. In DNA form, the CDR3 reads TGTGCCACTCACAGGGTCGGCCAAGAGACCCAGTACTTC.

This clonotype was seen only a few times. J is TRBJ1-2 and V is TRBV20-1; no reliable D call. V gave up 6 bases and J gave up 4 bases, with 12 bases separating them. The CDR3 is 12 amino acids. CDR1 is DFQATT, CDR2 SNEGSKA, per germline (reference sequence). CDR3 protein: CSAAGTSYGYTF. The CDR3 DNA reads as TGCAGTGCCGCAGGAACTTCCTATGGCTACACCTTC.

The CDR3 loop reads CASSLVLRTDSGGYTF. The CDR3 coding sequence is TGTGCCAGCAGCTTAGTATTAAGGACGGACAGCGGGGGCTACACCTTC. The J gene is TRBJ1-2, the V gene TRBV7-2; possible D gene TRBD1, 6 bases. This CDR3 is 16 amino acids long. Germline V CDR1 and CDR2: SGHTA, FQGNSA. V dropped 1 base and J dropped 8 bases, with 20 bases sitting between them.

This clonotype came up a few times. The V call is TRBV7-8, the J call TRBJ2-7; 11 bases are a match to TRBD2. Per germline, CDR1 SGHVS and CDR2 FQNEAQ. V was clipped by 1 base and J by 6 bases; unmatched bases: 2. The CDR3 is 14 residues long. DNA of the CDR3: TGTGCCAGCAGCTTAGTCGGGACTAGCGGCGAGCAGTACTTC. Amino acids: CASSLVGTSGEQYF.

This clonotype was counted between two and nine times. The chain combines TRBV12-3 or TRBV12-4 with TRBJ1-1; 7 bases are a match to TRBD1. V shed 6 bases, J shed 11 bases, and the junction held 24 bases outside the gene matches. The CDR3 has 17 amino acids. The chain's CDR3 is CASSPTEGADPLFRAFF. The CDR3 bases are TGTGCCAGCAGCCCCACGGAGGGGGCGGACCCCTTGTTTAGGGCTTTCTTT.

The V and J genes are TRBV20-1 and TRBJ2-6; D uncertain. V lost 3 bases and J lost 4, with 10 bases in between. This CDR3 comprises 14 residues. CDR1 and CDR2 from the germline V gene are DFQATT and SNEGSKA (reference sequence). CDR3 nucleotides: TGCAGTGCTAGCTCCCTGGCCGGGGCCAACGTCCTGACTTTC. It yields the protein CSASSLAGANVLTF.

This chain uses TRBV28 with TRBJ1-4; D is uncertain. This CDR3 contains 14 residues. CDR1 and CDR2 from the germline V gene are MDHEN and SYDVKM. V lost 1 base and J 8 bases, leaving 11 bases between the germline ends. CDR3 bases: TGTGCCAGCAGTTTATCCGGACGACCAGAAAAACTGTTTTTT. As protein: CASSLSGRPEKLFF.

This clonotype has more than one count but fewer than ten. The rearrangement joins TRBV2 to TRBJ2-1, with D maybe TRBD1 (5 bases). Germline-derived CDR1 and CDR2 are SNHLY and FYNNEI. The CDR3 runs to 16 residues. V dropped 0 bases and J dropped 0 bases, with 9 bases sitting between them. The CDR3 region is CASSEAGRYSYNEQFF. The DNA for the CDR3 is TGTGCCAGCAGTGAAGCGGGGCGCTACTCCTACAATGAGCAGTTCTTC.

The rearrangement links TRBV5-1 to TRBJ2-3; D assignment may be TRBD1 or TRBD2 (5 bases each). Germline V gene data show CDR1 as SGHRS and CDR2 as YFSETQ. V lost 4 bases and J lost 4, with 13 bases in between. The CDR3 totals 14 residues. CDR3 in DNA: TGCGCCAGCAGCCCGGGACCGGGCGCAGATACGCAGTATTTT. Translation gives CASSPGPGADTQYF.

This clonotype came up many times. The V call is TRBV4-3, the J call TRBJ2-5; the D gene is possibly TRBD1 (5 bases). The CDR3 runs to 15 residues. Trimming stripped 0 bases from V and 2 bases from J, with 10 bases between. CDR1 and CDR2 from the germline V gene are LGHNA and YSLEER. DNA for the CDR3: TGCGCCAGCAGCCAAGATTTGACAGTACAAGAGACCCAGTACTTC. Residues: CASSQDLTVQETQYF.

The chain is built from TRBV7-2 and TRBJ2-1; no definite D call. The CDR3 consists of 12 residues. Germline V lookup: CDR1 SGHTA, CDR2 FQGNSA. V lost 3 bases, J lost 5 bases, and 5 bases lay in between. The CDR3 region is CASSLFNNEQFF. The CDR3 DNA sequence: TGTGCCAGCAGCTTGTTCAACAATGAGCAGTTCTTC.

This clonotype appeared a few times. This rearrangement joins TRBV7-9 to TRBJ2-7, with D perhaps TRBD1 or TRBD2 (6 bases each). The length of the CDR3 is 14 residues. The germline V gene encodes CDR1 SEHNR and CDR2 FQNEAQ (reference sequence). The V and J ends lost 5 bases and 7 bases respectively, with 18 bases between them. The CDR3 protein is CASSREGGIGEQYV. The CDR3 bases are TGTGCCAGCAGCCGCGAAGGGGGGATAGGGGAGCAGTACGTC.

The chain uses TRBV5-1 and TRBJ1-1, with D unresolved. Trimming left V 5 bases short and J 5 bases short, with 16 bases between. The CDR3 totals 14 residues. Germline V gene sequence: CDR1 SGHRS, CDR2 YFSETQ. CDR3 in DNA: TGCGCCAGCAGGTCGACGGAGGGAAAAACTGAAGCTTTCTTT. Amino acid sequence: CASRSTEGKTEAFF.

The CDR3 protein is CASSPEGYSPLHF. Here the CDR3 DNA reads TGCGCCAGCAGCCCAGAGGGATATTCACCCCTCCACTTT. The chain joins TRBV4-1 to TRBJ1-6; D call uncertain. Germline lookup yields CDR1 MGHRA and CDR2 YSYEKL. The CDR3 covers 13 residues. Trimming removed 4 bases at V and 8 bases at J, with 9 bases between.

In its sample, this clonotype was seen once. DNA for the CDR3: TGTGCCAGCAGCTTCGGCAGGGGAGGGGAGACCCAGTACTTC. It yields the protein CASSFGRGGETQYF. V gene TRBV7-9 combines with J gene TRBJ2-5; maybe TRBD2 (7 bases). The CDR3 totals 14 residues. The V gene lost 3 bases and the J gene lost 5 bases, with 13 bases spanning the gap. CDR1 and CDR2 from the germline V gene are SEHNR and FQNEAQ (reference sequence).

The V gene is TRBV7-2, the J gene TRBJ2-3, with 12 nucleotides matching TRBD2. The CDR3 extends over 19 amino acids. V lost 5 bases to trimming and J lost 0 bases; unmatched junction nucleotides: 12. Germline CDR1 SGHTA, CDR2 FQGNSA. The CDR3 protein is CASSLPSSGGATSTDTQYF. CDR3 nucleotide sequence: TGTGCCAGCAGCCTGCCTTCTAGCGGGGGGGCTACTAGCACAGATACGCAGTATTTT.

This clonotype has only a few counts. The chain joins TRBV9 to TRBJ2-1; D unresolved. The CDR3 has 13 amino acids. In germline, CDR1 is SGDLS, CDR2 YYNGEE. V was pared by 3 bases and J by 5 bases, with 9 bases between. This chain's CDR3 is CASSAPIDNEQFF. CDR3 nucleotides: TGTGCCAGCAGCGCACCAATAGACAATGAGCAGTTCTTC.

There are a few counts of this clonotype. V usage is TRBV7-8 and J usage is TRBJ1-6, with no clear D. Deletions cut 4 bases from V and 0 bases from J, with 10 bases between. The length of the CDR3 is 16 residues. Germline assignment: CDR1 SGHVS and CDR2 FQNEAQ. In DNA, the CDR3 is TGTGCCAGCAGCTGGGGATCGAGCTCCTATAATTCACCCCTCCACTTT. Translation gives CASSWGSSSYNSPLHF.

This clonotype has a count of ten or more. The CDR3 here is CASSLRTSGGGADTQYF. The CDR3 nucleotides read TGCGCCAGCAGCCTTCGGACTAGCGGGGGGGGTGCAGATACGCAGTATTTT. This chain connects TRBV4-3 to TRBJ2-3; 15 bases align to TRBD2. With V trimmed by 4 bases and J by 4 bases, 6 bases remained unmatched. CDR3 length: 17 residues. Germline assignment: CDR1 LGHNA and CDR2 YSLEER.